Listed here are 16 T cell receptor beta chains from one sample, sequenced in a study of T cell responses to AZD1222 COVID-19 vaccine (dated by TCRdb to the early 2020s). To prepare the library, the immunoSEQ multiplex PCR assay was applied. The clones in this table, taken by TCRdb from immuneACCESS, are in-frame only. Not every clone is retained; where verified, under half of the shortfall comes from an unresolved V gene, and the cause of the rest is unknown. The table for this sample lists under 150,000 clones; under 95% of them were counted only once. Together, the top ten hold around 5% of the sample. The time point label of this sample denotes: baseline before first vaccination. The source was peripheral blood, collected on day 0 of AZD1222 vaccination. These receptor sequences come from an adult in good health.

The sample holds one count of this clone. The chain carries TRBV19 and TRBJ1-2, with TRBD1 matching 9 bases. V was clipped by 5 bases and J by 4 bases; unmatched bases: 8. The CDR3 is 15 residues long. Per the germline V gene, CDR1 is LNHDA and CDR2 is SQIVND (reference sequence). The CDR3 sequence is CASSPRQGGTYGYTF. In nucleotides, the CDR3 is TGTGCCAGTAGTCCACGACAGGGGGGCACCTATGGCTACACCTTC.

This chain joins TRBV19 and TRBJ2-3, with D possibly matching TRBD2 (6 bases). Trimming left V 5 bases short and J 3 bases short, with 9 bases between. CDR1 and CDR2 from the germline V gene are LNHDA and SQIVND (reference sequence). This CDR3 spans 13 amino acids. Here the CDR3 reads CASSLGLTDTQYF. CDR3 in DNA: TGTGCCAGTAGTCTGGGACTTACAGATACGCAGTATTTT.

This rearrangement joins TRBV11-2 to TRBJ1-3, with 9 bases lining up with TRBD1. From germline, CDR1 is SGHAT and CDR2 FQNNGV. V gave up 9 bases and J gave up 1 base; unmatched junction bases: 7. This CDR3 is 15 amino acids long. CDR3 sequence reads: CARPGTGWSGNTIYF. The CDR3 nucleotides are TGTGCCAGGCCCGGGACAGGGTGGTCTGGAAACACCATATATTTT. Full variable domain (remainder filled in from reference TRBV11-2 and TRBJ1-3): EAGVAQSPRYKIIEKRQSVAFWCNPISGHATLYWYQQILGQGPKLLIQFQNNGVVDDSQLPKDRFSAERLKGVDSTLKIQPAKLEDSAVYLCARPGTGWSGNTIYFGEGSWLTVV.

This chain's CDR3 is CASSQDFVESYEQYF. For the CDR3, the DNA is TGCGCCAGCAGCCAAGATTTTGTGGAATCCTACGAGCAGTACTTC. The V gene is TRBV4-3, the J gene TRBJ2-7; D is undetermined. This CDR3 contains 15 residues. V was shortened by 0 bases and J by 1 base, with 10 bases between the two germline ends. CDR1 is LGHNA, CDR2 YSLEER, per germline.

The chain combines TRBV4-3 with TRBJ2-7; 10 nucleotides agree with TRBD2. J gave up 2 bases and V 0 bases, and 7 bases lay outside the gene matches. The length of the CDR3 is 17 residues. Germline V CDR1 and CDR2: LGHNA, YSLEER. CDR3 coding DNA: TGCGCCAGCAGCCAAGAGCCTAGCGGGGGTCCAGCCTACGAGCAGTACTTC. Its protein product is CASSQEPSGGPAYEQYF.

This rearrangement joins TRBV5-1 to TRBJ1-2; 7 bases line up with TRBD1. CDR3 length equals 14 residues. The V segment lost 4 bases and the J segment 4 bases; nucleotides outside the gene matches: 7. Germline assignment: CDR1 SGHRS and CDR2 YFSETQ. Here the CDR3 reads CASSPGQLLYGYTF. CDR3 nucleotides: TGCGCCAGCAGCCCGGGACAGCTCCTCTATGGCTACACCTTC.

This clone occurred once. This chain links TRBV6-6 with TRBJ1-1; D call uncertain. This CDR3 region has 15 residues. V was cut by 1 base and J by 3 bases, with 12 bases left in between. Germline values: CDR1 MNHNY, CDR2 SVGAGI (reference sequence). CDR3 bases: TGTGCCAGCAGTTACTTAGACCCGCGGGACACTGAAGCTTTCTTT. It codes for CASSYLDPRDTEAFF.

The V call is TRBV3-1 (or the pseudogene TRBV3-2), the J call TRBJ2-7, with TRBD1 matching over 7 bases. CDR3 length: 15 residues. V shed 4 bases, J shed 3 bases, and the junction held 9 bases outside the gene matches. Germline V gene lookup returns CDR1 LGHDT and CDR2 YNNKEL (reference sequence). The CDR3 reads CASSLRDSGSYEQYF. The CDR3 DNA sequence: TGTGCCAGCAGCCTACGGGACAGTGGGAGCTACGAGCAGTACTTC.

The chain has TRBV19 and TRBJ1-2, with 10 bases identical to TRBD1. The CDR3 is 17 amino acids. Germline V lookup: CDR1 LNHDA, CDR2 SQIVND (reference sequence). The junction had 10 bases not matched to a gene; V was cut back by 6 bases and J by 0 bases. CDR3 residues: CASSPPRQGATNYGYTF. The CDR3 nucleotides read TGTGCCAGTAGCCCCCCCCGACAGGGGGCGACTAACTATGGCTACACCTTC.

The gene calls are TRBV2 and TRBJ1-5, with D hard to call. Trimming removed 7 bases from V and 2 bases from J, with 15 bases in between. The CDR3 runs to 15 residues. From germline, CDR1 is SNHLY and CDR2 FYNNEI. This chain's CDR3 is CASTYSWAGNQPQHF. CDR3 DNA: TGTGCCAGCACGTACTCCTGGGCGGGCAATCAGCCCCAGCATTTT.

This chain joins TRBV3-1 (or the pseudogene TRBV3-2) and TRBJ1-6; 8 nucleotides match TRBD1. The CDR3 spans 14 residues. V dropped 2 bases and J dropped 7; count of bases not matched to a gene: 1. Germline V gene data show CDR1 as LGHDT and CDR2 as YNNKEL (reference sequence). The CDR3: CASSQRQGNSPLHF. The CDR3 DNA follows: TGTGCCAGCAGCCAACGACAGGGGAATTCACCCCTCCACTTT.

The chain joins TRBV7-9 to TRBJ2-7, with 12 nucleotides matching TRBD2. V shed 5 bases and J 4 bases; nucleotides not matched to a gene: 18. CDR1 and CDR2 from the germline V gene are SEHNR and FQNEAQ (reference sequence). The CDR3 consists of 19 residues. The CDR3 protein is CASSISLPSGREMGYEQYF. DNA for the CDR3: TGTGCCAGCAGCATCAGTCTCCCTAGCGGGAGGGAAATGGGGTACGAGCAGTACTTC.

V gene TRBV4-3 combines with J gene TRBJ1-3; D remains ambiguous. The CDR3 is made up of 15 amino acids. Germline-derived CDR1 and CDR2 are LGHNA and YSLEER. V was trimmed by 0 bases and J by 0 bases, leaving 6 bases between them. Here the CDR3 reads CASSQDSSSGNTIYF. CDR3 nucleotide sequence: TGCGCCAGCAGCCAAGACTCCAGCTCTGGAAACACCATATATTTT.

J is TRBJ2-7 and V is TRBV9, with D perhaps TRBD2 (7 bases). The ends were cut back, 0 bases at V and 2 bases at J, with 12 bases in the middle. The CDR3 spans 15 residues. The germline V gene encodes CDR1 SGDLS and CDR2 YYNGEE. The CDR3 bases are TGTGCCAGCAGCGTAGACGCGGGGGCCGCCTACGAGCAGTACTTC. Translating it yields CASSVDAGAAYEQYF.

CDR3 in DNA: TGTGCCAGCAGCAAAGGACAGGGGGAAAAAGCTTTCTTT. Translated: CASSKGQGEKAFF. The genes are TRBV12-3 or TRBV12-4 and TRBJ1-1, with 10 positions matching TRBD1. The CDR3 spans 13 residues. V gave up 6 bases and J gave up 9 bases; unmatched junction bases: 7.

There are a few counts of this clone. The rearrangement links TRBV27 to TRBJ1-5; TRBD1 aligns across 7 bases. Trimming at V came to 2 bases and at J to 0 bases, leaving 7 bases not matched to a gene. The CDR3 runs 17 residues. Germline V gene sequence: CDR1 MNHEY, CDR2 SMNVEV (reference sequence). The CDR3 protein is CASSLRQGGFSNQPQHF. The CDR3 bases are TGTGCCAGCAGTTTACGACAGGGAGGTTTTAGCAATCAGCCCCAGCATTTT.